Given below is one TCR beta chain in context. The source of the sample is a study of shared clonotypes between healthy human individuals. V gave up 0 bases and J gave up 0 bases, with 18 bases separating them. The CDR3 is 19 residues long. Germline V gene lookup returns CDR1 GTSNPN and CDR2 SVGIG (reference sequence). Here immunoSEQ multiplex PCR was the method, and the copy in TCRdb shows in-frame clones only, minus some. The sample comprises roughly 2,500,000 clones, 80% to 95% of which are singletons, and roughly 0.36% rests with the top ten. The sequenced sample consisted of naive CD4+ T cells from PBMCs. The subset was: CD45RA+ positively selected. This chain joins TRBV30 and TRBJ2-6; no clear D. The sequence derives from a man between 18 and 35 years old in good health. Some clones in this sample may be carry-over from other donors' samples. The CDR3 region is CAWSVQYGQKSSGANVLTF. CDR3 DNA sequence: TGTGCCTGGAGTGTACAGTATGGTCAGAAGAGCTCTGGGGCCAACGTCCTGACTTTC.